These T cell receptor beta chains were read from a single sample in a study of blood T cell repertoires in COVID-19. Profiling relied on immunoSEQ multiplex PCR, and the TCRdb table lists in-frame clones only, not all of them. The sample holds 90,000 to 110,000 clones, roughly 80% seen once. The sequenced sample was peripheral blood. The receptor set was obtained from a woman in her seventies with acute or convalescent COVID-19. Both conserved end residues are part of each CDR3. D genes are given only for firm matches. Where a row states a size, it is once, few, many or the class of an expanded clone; other rows omit it.

d_call: -; v_call: TRBV5-1; j_call: TRBJ2-5; clone_size: -; cdr3_nt: TGCGCCAGCAGTCCCCAGACAGGCCAAGAGACCCAGTACTTC; cdr3_aa: CASSPQTGQETQYF
d_call: -; v_call: TRBV6-5; j_call: TRBJ1-2; clone_size: -; cdr3_nt: TGTGCCAGCAAGGGAGGCAGGGTCACCTATGGCTACACCTTC; cdr3_aa: CASKGGRVTYGYTF
d_call: -; v_call: TRBV10-2; j_call: TRBJ1-4; clone_size: once; cdr3_nt: TGCGCCAGCAGTGAGTTGAGCGGGGCCGGCGACGGAAAACTGTTTTTT; cdr3_aa: CASSELSGAGDGKLFF
d_call: -; v_call: TRBV13; j_call: TRBJ2-2; clone_size: -; cdr3_nt: TGTGCCAGCAGCTTAGGCGGGTTGAATGGGGAGCTGTTTTTT; cdr3_aa: CASSLGGLNGELFF
d_call: -; v_call: TRBV15; j_call: TRBJ2-3; clone_size: -; cdr3_nt: TGTGCCACCAGCAGAGATCGGGTTAGCACAGATACGCAGTATTTT; cdr3_aa: CATSRDRVSTDTQYF
d_call: TRBD1; v_call: TRBV7-9; j_call: TRBJ1-2; clone_size: -; cdr3_nt: TGTGCCAGCAGCCTACGGACAGGGACTAACTATGGCTACACCTTC; cdr3_aa: CASSLRTGTNYGYTF
d_call: -; v_call: TRBV15; j_call: TRBJ2-2; clone_size: -; cdr3_nt: TGTGCCACCAGCAGAGATCGCACAGGCTGGGACACCGGGGAGCTGTTTTTT; cdr3_aa: CATSRDRTGWDTGELFF
d_call: -; v_call: TRBV9; j_call: TRBJ2-1; clone_size: -; cdr3_nt: TGTGCCAGCAGCCCCCAGCGGGCCTCCTACAATGAGCAGTTCTTC; cdr3_aa: CASSPQRASYNEQFF
d_call: -; v_call: TRBV3-1/TRBV3-2; j_call: TRBJ1-4; clone_size: few; cdr3_nt: TGTGCCAGCAGCCAAGTCGAGGAAAAACTGTTTTTT; cdr3_aa: CASSQVEEKLFF
d_call: -; v_call: TRBV19; j_call: TRBJ2-7; clone_size: -; cdr3_nt: TGTGCCAGTAGTATAGGGGGCCCTCAGGGTCCCGCCGGCGAGCAGTACTTC; cdr3_aa: CASSIGGPQGPAGEQYF
d_call: -; v_call: TRBV25-1; j_call: TRBJ1-2; clone_size: -; cdr3_nt: TGTGCCAGCAGTGATAATCTATCGCGGAAGGGCTACACCTTC; cdr3_aa: CASSDNLSRKGYTF
d_call: -; v_call: TRBV12-3/TRBV12-4; j_call: TRBJ1-1; clone_size: -; cdr3_nt: TGTGCCAGCAGCCCCGACAGTAACACTGAAGCTTTCTTT; cdr3_aa: CASSPDSNTEAFF
d_call: TRBD1; v_call: TRBV5-1; j_call: TRBJ1-5; clone_size: -; cdr3_nt: TGCGCCAGCAGCTTGGGGGACAGGGGTGGGCAGCCCCAGCATTTT; cdr3_aa: CASSLGDRGGQPQHF
d_call: -; v_call: TRBV6-5; j_call: TRBJ2-7; clone_size: -; cdr3_nt: TGTGCCAGCAGTTACTCGAGTGGCGGAGCCTACGAGCAGTACTTC; cdr3_aa: CASSYSSGGAYEQYF
d_call: -; v_call: TRBV24-1; j_call: TRBJ1-2; clone_size: -; cdr3_nt: TGTGCCACCAGTGACCCTCAGTATCCCTATGGCTACACCTTC; cdr3_aa: CATSDPQYPYGYTF
d_call: TRBD1; v_call: TRBV19; j_call: TRBJ1-2; clone_size: -; cdr3_nt: TGTGCCAGTAGTATCGGGACCGGGACAGGCTATGGCTACACCTTC; cdr3_aa: CASSIGTGTGYGYTF
d_call: -; v_call: TRBV11-2; j_call: TRBJ1-1; clone_size: -; cdr3_nt: TGTGCCAGCAGCTTCGGAACAGGTAACACTGAAGCTTTCTTT; cdr3_aa: CASSFGTGNTEAFF
d_call: -; v_call: TRBV20-1; j_call: TRBJ2-5; clone_size: -; cdr3_nt: TGCAGTGCTGCCAGGGAAGAGACCCAGTACTTC; cdr3_aa: CSAAREETQYF
d_call: -; v_call: TRBV27; j_call: TRBJ1-6; clone_size: -; cdr3_nt: TGTGCCAGCAGTTTGACAGAAAGCTCCTATAATTCACCCCTCCACTTT; cdr3_aa: CASSLTESSYNSPLHF
d_call: -; v_call: TRBV5-4; j_call: TRBJ1-1; clone_size: few; cdr3_nt: TGTGCCAGCAGCTTGGACAGAGACACTGAAGCTTTCTTT; cdr3_aa: CASSLDRDTEAFF
d_call: TRBD1; v_call: TRBV5-4; j_call: TRBJ2-7; clone_size: -; cdr3_nt: TGTGCCAGCAGCTTGCCGGGACAGCGCTCCTACGAGCAGTACTTC; cdr3_aa: CASSLPGQRSYEQYF
d_call: -; v_call: TRBV7-9; j_call: TRBJ2-2; clone_size: -; cdr3_nt: TGTGCCAGCAGCTTATCCTTCGGTTCTGAGACTATCGGGGAGCTGTTTTTT; cdr3_aa: CASSLSFGSETIGELFF
d_call: TRBD2; v_call: TRBV2; j_call: TRBJ2-5; clone_size: -; cdr3_nt: TGTGCCAGCAGGGCCGGACTAGCGGGGGGGCTGGGCCAAGAGACCCAGTACTTC; cdr3_aa: CASRAGLAGGLGQETQYF
d_call: TRBD2; v_call: TRBV18; j_call: TRBJ2-1; clone_size: few; cdr3_nt: TGTGCCAGCTCACCCACTAGCGGGGGGGCGAATGAGCAGTTCTTC; cdr3_aa: CASSPTSGGANEQFF
d_call: -; v_call: TRBV24-1; j_call: TRBJ1-2; clone_size: -; cdr3_nt: TGTGCCACCAGTGCCGACTATCTAAATGGCTACACCTTC; cdr3_aa: CATSADYLNGYTF
d_call: -; v_call: TRBV7-2; j_call: TRBJ2-1; clone_size: -; cdr3_nt: TGTGCCACTCAGAAAATCCAGGGGGGCCATAGCTCCTACAATGAGCAGTTCTTC; cdr3_aa: CATQKIQGGHSSYNEQFF
d_call: -; v_call: TRBV3-1/TRBV3-2; j_call: TRBJ2-1; clone_size: -; cdr3_nt: TGTGCCAGCAGCCAATCGGCGGTTCTCTACAATGAGCAGTTCTTC; cdr3_aa: CASSQSAVLYNEQFF
d_call: -; v_call: TRBV7-2; j_call: TRBJ2-3; clone_size: -; cdr3_nt: TGTGCCAGCAGCTTCGGGCGGGGCAGAGATACGCAGTATTTT; cdr3_aa: CASSFGRGRDTQYF
d_call: -; v_call: TRBV9; j_call: TRBJ1-5; clone_size: few; cdr3_nt: TGTGCCAGCAGCCCCAACAATCAGCCCCAGCATTTT; cdr3_aa: CASSPNNQPQHF
d_call: -; v_call: TRBV6-6; j_call: TRBJ1-6; clone_size: -; cdr3_nt: TGTGCCAGCAGGCGACAGGCTGATAATTCACCCCTCCACTTT; cdr3_aa: CASRRQADNSPLHF
d_call: -; v_call: TRBV15; j_call: TRBJ2-2; clone_size: -; cdr3_nt: TGTGCCACCAAGCGGGCGCGTACCGGGGAGCTGTTTTTT; cdr3_aa: CATKRARTGELFF
d_call: -; v_call: TRBV5-8; j_call: TRBJ1-1; clone_size: few; cdr3_nt: TGTGCCAGCCAACGCAGGGGTACGGCAGGCACTGAAGCTTTCTTT; cdr3_aa: CASQRRGTAGTEAFF
d_call: -; v_call: TRBV27; j_call: TRBJ1-6; clone_size: -; cdr3_nt: TGTGCCAGCAGTTTTAGAGGGTGGAATTCACCCCTCCACTTT; cdr3_aa: CASSFRGWNSPLHF